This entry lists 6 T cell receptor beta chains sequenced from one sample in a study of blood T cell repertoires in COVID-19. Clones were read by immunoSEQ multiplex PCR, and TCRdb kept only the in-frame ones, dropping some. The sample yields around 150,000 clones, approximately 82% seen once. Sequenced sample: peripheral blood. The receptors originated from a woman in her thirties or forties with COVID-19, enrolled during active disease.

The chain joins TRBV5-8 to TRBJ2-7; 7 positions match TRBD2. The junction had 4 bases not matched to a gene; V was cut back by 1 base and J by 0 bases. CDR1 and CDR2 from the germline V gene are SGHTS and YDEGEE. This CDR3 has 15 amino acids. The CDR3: CASSLTGLSSYEQYF. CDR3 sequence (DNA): TGTGCCAGCAGCTTGACGGGACTATCCTCCTACGAGCAGTACTTC.

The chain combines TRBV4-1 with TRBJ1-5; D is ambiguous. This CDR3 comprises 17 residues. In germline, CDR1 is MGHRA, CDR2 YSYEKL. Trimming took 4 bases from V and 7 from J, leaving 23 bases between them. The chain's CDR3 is CASSPREGSEVGQPQHF. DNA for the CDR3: TGCGCCAGCAGCCCAAGAGAGGGTTCCGAAGTGGGACAGCCCCAGCATTTT.

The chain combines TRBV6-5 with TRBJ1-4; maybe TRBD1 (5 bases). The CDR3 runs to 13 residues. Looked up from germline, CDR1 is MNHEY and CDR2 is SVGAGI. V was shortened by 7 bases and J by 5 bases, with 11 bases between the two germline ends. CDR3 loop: CASTLRGNEKLFF. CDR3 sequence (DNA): TGTGCCAGCACCCTCCGGGGGAATGAAAAACTGTTTTTT.

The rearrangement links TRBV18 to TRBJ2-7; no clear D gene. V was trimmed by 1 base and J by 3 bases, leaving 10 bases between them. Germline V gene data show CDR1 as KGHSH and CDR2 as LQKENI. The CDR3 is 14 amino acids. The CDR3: CASSPQQNSYEQYF. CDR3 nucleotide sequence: TGTGCCAGCTCACCACAGCAAAACAGCTACGAGCAGTACTTC. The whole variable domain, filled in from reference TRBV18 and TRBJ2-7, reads NAGVMQNPRHLVRRRGQEARLRCSPMKGHSHVYWYRQLPEEGLKFMVYLQKENIIDESGMPKERFSAEFPKEGPSILRIQQVVRGDSAAYFCASSPQQNSYEQYFGPGTRLTVT.

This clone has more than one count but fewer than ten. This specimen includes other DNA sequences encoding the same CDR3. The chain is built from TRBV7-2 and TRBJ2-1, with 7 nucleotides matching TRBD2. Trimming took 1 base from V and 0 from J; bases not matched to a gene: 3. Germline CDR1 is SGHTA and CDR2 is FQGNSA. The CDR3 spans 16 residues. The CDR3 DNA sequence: TGTGCCAGCAGCTTAGTAGCTAGCGGCTCCTACAATGAGCAGTTCTTC. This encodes CASSLVASGSYNEQFF.

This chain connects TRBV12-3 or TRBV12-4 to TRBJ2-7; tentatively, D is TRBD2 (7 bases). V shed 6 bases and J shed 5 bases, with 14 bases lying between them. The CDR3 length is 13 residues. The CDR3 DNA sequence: TGTGCCAGCAGCAGAGGGGGGGGCCACGAGCAGTACGTC. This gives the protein CASSRGGGHEQYV.